One sample yielded the 28 T cell receptor beta chains listed below, sequenced in a study of CXCR3-negative and CXCR3-positive naive CD8 T cells. Study-level results: Relative to CXCR3-negative naive cells, CXCR3-positive naive cells had more hydrophobic TRB CDR3s.

The authors made the TRB cDNA libraries by 5' RACE using UMI labels. TCRdb re-called the 5' RACE reads and gives one entry per CDR3 protein, without DNA. Seen in this sample are some 130,000 distinct CDR3 sequences; the ten most common clones hold 0.5% to 0.6%. No antigen is known for these receptors. Sequenced input: naive CXCR3+ CD8+ T cells from blood. Subset described: CD45RO-CCR7+CD27+CD95- naive CD8+ T cells expressing CXCR3 (TNR3+). These receptors originate from a human donor in good health. Some clones in this sample may be carry-over from other donors' samples.

The chain carries TRBV27 and TRBJ1-5; lacking DNA, the TRBD1 call made by TCRdb goes unchecked. The CDR3 sequence is 18 residues long. CDR1 and CDR2 from the germline V gene are MNHEY and SMNVEV (reference sequence). This chain's CDR3 is CASSSNMFVPYSNQPQHF.

This chain links TRBV5-1 with TRBJ2-1; TCRdb selects TRBD1, and the lack of DNA leaves this call unchecked. Germline V gene lookup returns CDR1 SGHRS and CDR2 YFSETQ. The CDR3 totals 12 residues. CDR3 protein: CASSPGQGARDF.

The V gene is TRBV20-1, the J gene TRBJ2-7; there is no DNA to check the TCRdb D call of TRBD2. Per the germline V gene, CDR1 is DFQATT and CDR2 is SNEGSKA (reference sequence). This CDR3 region has 14 residues. CDR3 loop: CSGGKAGGLIEQYF.

CDR3 region: CASSEIGTPNYEQYF. The chain links TRBV6-1 to TRBJ2-7; the TCRdb D gene call, TRBD2, has no DNA to confirm it. CDR3 size: 15 residues. Looked up from germline, CDR1 is MNHNS and CDR2 is SASEGT.

The chain has TRBV4-3 and TRBJ2-1. CDR1 and CDR2 from the germline V gene are LGHNA and YSLEER. The length of the CDR3 is 14 residues. This CDR3 reads CASSQKGTGDEQFF.

The chain carries TRBV27 and TRBJ2-7; there is no DNA to check the TCRdb D call of TRBD1. Germline CDR1 reads MNHEY; CDR2 reads SMNVEV (reference sequence). CDR3 size: 15 residues. CDR3 sequence: CASRPGTGATYEQYF.

The CDR3 spells CAAGTSVYNEQFF. This chain links TRBV27 with TRBJ2-1; as DNA is missing, the TRBD2 call by TCRdb cannot be tested. Per the germline V gene, CDR1 is MNHEY and CDR2 is SMNVEV (reference sequence). The CDR3 sequence is 13 residues long.

This chain joins TRBV27 and TRBJ2-2; TCRdb returns TRBD2, unconfirmable since there is no DNA. Germline values: CDR1 MNHEY, CDR2 SMNVEV (reference sequence). The length of the CDR3 is 15 residues. Here the CDR3 reads CASSLSKASTGELFF.

This rearrangement joins TRBV7-9 to TRBJ2-7; there is no DNA to check the TCRdb D call of TRBD1. The CDR3 is 17 residues long. Germline CDR1 reads SEHNR; CDR2 reads FQNEAQ (reference sequence). The CDR3 here is CASSFGWGRSGVYEQYF.

The rearrangement links TRBV13 to TRBJ2-7; no DNA is available, so the TRBD2 call from TCRdb remains unchecked. The CDR3 spans 15 residues. Per the germline V gene, CDR1 is PRHDT and CDR2 is FYEKMQ (reference sequence). The CDR3 loop is CASSLGTSGDYEQYF.

The chain is built from TRBV20-1 and TRBJ2-2; the TRBD2 assignment by TCRdb is unverifiable without DNA. Germline V gene data show CDR1 as DFQATT and CDR2 as SNEGSKA (reference sequence). There are 14 residues in the CDR3. The CDR3 reads CSARGSSEAGELFF.

CDR3 protein: CASRSSGYNEQFF. The chain couples TRBV12-3 or TRBV12-4 to TRBJ2-1. The CDR3 has 13 residues.

The chain employs TRBV5-1 and TRBJ2-7; with no DNA, the TCRdb D assignment of TRBD2 cannot be verified. Germline V gene data show CDR1 as SGHRS and CDR2 as YFSETQ. The CDR3 spans 12 residues. CDR3 in amino acids: CASSSLNYEQYF.

The chain recombines TRBV2 with TRBJ2-5. The CDR3 is 15 residues long. Germline CDR1 is SNHLY and CDR2 is FYNNEI. The CDR3 loop is CASSEGLASQETQYF.

This chain connects TRBV7-9 to TRBJ1-5. Per the germline V gene, CDR1 is SEHNR and CDR2 is FQNEAQ (reference sequence). The CDR3 covers 15 residues. The CDR3 is CASSPDTSWDQPQHF.

The chain recombines TRBV7-2 with TRBJ1-1. CDR3 length equals 13 residues. The germline CDR1 and CDR2 sequences are SGHTA and FQGNSA. The CDR3 is CASSLAPATEAFF.

The V and J genes are TRBV12-3 or TRBV12-4 and TRBJ1-2. This CDR3 is built from 12 residues. CDR3: CASRLALYGYTF.

The rearrangement uses TRBV5-1 and TRBJ1-2. The CDR3 covers 15 residues. Germline CDR1 and CDR2: SGHRS and YFSETQ. The CDR3 spells CASSPSLADVKEYTF.

CDR3 amino acids: CSVEDRGGDYNEQFF. The J gene is TRBJ2-1, the V gene TRBV29-1; with no DNA, the TCRdb D assignment of TRBD2 cannot be verified. This CDR3 is built from 15 residues. Germline CDR1 reads SQVTM; CDR2 reads ANQGSEA.

The V call is TRBV5-1, the J call TRBJ2-3. CDR1 and CDR2 (germline): SGHRS, YFSETQ. The CDR3 is 15 amino acids. This chain's CDR3 is CASSLAGISTDTQYF.

The chain links TRBV4-2 to TRBJ1-1. In germline, CDR1 is LGHNA, CDR2 YNFKEQ. This CDR3 comprises 13 residues. This chain's CDR3 is CASSQGLDPEAFF.

The gene calls are TRBV6-5 and TRBJ2-3; TCRdb calls TRBD2, which cannot be checked without DNA. Germline lookup yields CDR1 MNHEY and CDR2 SVGAGI. The CDR3 totals 15 residues. CDR3 amino acids: CASSYKKGGPDTQYF.

CDR3 sequence reads: CASSGGYEQYF. The V call is TRBV11-3, the J call TRBJ2-7; with no DNA, the TCRdb D assignment of TRBD1 cannot be verified. The CDR3 consists of 11 residues. CDR1 and CDR2 (germline): SGHNT, YENEEA.

This chain links TRBV6-2 or TRBV6-3 with TRBJ2-7; checking the TCRdb D call of TRBD1 is not possible without DNA. The CDR3 runs 14 residues. Germline CDR1 reads MNHEY; CDR2 reads SVGEGT. The CDR3 region is CASSARGLSYEQYF.

J is TRBJ2-7 and V is TRBV27; TCRdb returns TRBD1, unconfirmable since there is no DNA. This CDR3 contains 15 residues. Germline V gives CDR1 MNHEY, CDR2 SMNVEV (reference sequence). The CDR3 is CASSPIGGYEGEQYF.

The V and J genes are TRBV2 and TRBJ2-1. Germline V CDR1 and CDR2: SNHLY, FYNNEI. The CDR3 has 14 residues. The CDR3 loop reads CASSHRSSYNEQFF.

This CDR3 is CASSLTSGKLNEQFF. The J gene is TRBJ2-1, the V gene TRBV7-2; the D call of TRBD2 rests on TCRdb alone, since no DNA is present to check it. Germline V gene lookup returns CDR1 SGHTA and CDR2 FQGNSA. CDR3 size: 15 residues.

V is TRBV12-3 or TRBV12-4 and J is TRBJ2-7. CDR3 size: 12 residues. The CDR3 sequence: CASRDQSYEQYF.